These 27 T cell receptor beta chains were sequenced from one sample in a study of blood T cell repertoires in COVID-19. The data were produced by immunoSEQ multiplex PCR, yet TCRdb's version contains in-frame clones alone and is incomplete. Among about 260,000 clones listed, about 82% were seen once. The specimen sequenced was PBMCs or T cells enriched from blood (not recorded which). These receptors were collected from a woman in her fifties or sixties who had recovered from COVID-19.

V is TRBV5-8 and J is TRBJ2-5; 7 bases line up with TRBD2. The trim removed 4 bases at V and 5 bases at J, leaving 5 bases unmatched. The germline gives CDR1 SGHTS, CDR2 YDEGEE. The CDR3 loop spans 13 amino acids. The CDR3 loop is CASSETSFETQYF. CDR3 sequence (DNA): TGTGCCAGCAGCGAGACTAGCTTTGAGACCCAGTACTTC.

This chain's CDR3 is CAWSQTQNQPQHF. CDR3 sequence (DNA): TGTGCCTGGAGCCAGACACAAAATCAGCCCCAGCATTTT. V is TRBV30 and J is TRBJ1-5; no definite D call. Looked up from germline, CDR1 is GTSNPN and CDR2 is SVGIG (reference sequence). The CDR3 is made up of 13 amino acids. V gave up 3 bases and J gave up 4 bases, with 10 bases separating them.

The chain couples TRBV9 to TRBJ2-1; maybe TRBD2 (6 bases). The CDR3 runs to 15 residues. The V end was cut by 0 bases, the J end by 5 bases, with 12 bases between. CDR1 and CDR2 (germline): SGDLS, YYNGEE. Written as DNA, the CDR3 is TGTGCCAGCAGCGTAGAGTGGACTACGCACAATGAGCAGTTCTTC. Translating gives CASSVEWTTHNEQFF.

The CDR3 here is CASSEGQRYEQYF. For the CDR3, the DNA is TGTGCCAGCAGTGAAGGACAGCGATACGAGCAGTACTTC. This chain connects TRBV28 to TRBJ2-7; a possible D gene is TRBD1 (6 bases). From germline, CDR1 is MDHEN and CDR2 SYDVKM. V was shortened by 5 bases and J by 4 bases, with 12 bases between the two germline ends. The CDR3 totals 13 residues.

The chain has TRBV10-1 and TRBJ1-1; no reliable D call. This CDR3 contains 14 residues. V shed 0 bases and J shed 1 base, with 6 bases lying between them. Per germline, CDR1 WNHNN and CDR2 SYGVQD (reference sequence). This CDR3 is CASSESRQNTEAFF. The DNA for the CDR3 is TGCGCCAGCAGTGAGTCGAGGCAGAACACTGAAGCTTTCTTT.

The J gene is TRBJ2-1, the V gene TRBV7-9, with D unclear. This CDR3 spans 12 amino acids. Trimming cost V 4 bases and J 8 bases, with 9 bases left between them. Germline values: CDR1 SEHNR, CDR2 FQNEAQ (reference sequence). The CDR3 loop is CASSSRRDEQFF. The CDR3 DNA is TGTGCCAGCAGCTCGAGACGGGATGAGCAGTTCTTC.

The rearrangement uses TRBV3-1 (or the pseudogene TRBV3-2) and TRBJ1-6; 10 bases fit TRBD1. The CDR3 extends over 21 amino acids. The V and J ends lost 0 bases and 1 base, in that order; junction bases with no gene match: 12. Germline CDR1 and CDR2: LGHDT and YNNKEL (reference sequence). The CDR3 DNA sequence: TGTGCCAGCAGCCAAGAGTATGACAGGGGGCGCAGTAATTCCTATAATTCACCCCTCCACTTT. It specifies CASSQEYDRGRSNSYNSPLHF.

This sequence joins TRBV6-4 and TRBJ2-3; a weak D match, TRBD2 (5 bases). With 5 bases removed from V and 3 bases from J, the gap between germline ends came to 9 bases. The CDR3 has 13 residues. Germline V gives CDR1 MRHNA, CDR2 SNTAGT. The DNA for the CDR3 is TGTGCCAGCAGTAGGACTTTTACAGATACGCAGTATTTT. It codes for CASSRTFTDTQYF.

The rearrangement uses TRBV6-5 and TRBJ1-1; tentative D call: TRBD1 (5 bases). This CDR3 is built from 11 residues. CDR1 is MNHEY and CDR2 is SVGAGI in the germline V gene. This chain's CDR3 is CVTSGGLEAFF. The DNA for the CDR3 is TGTGTGACGAGTGGGGGACTTGAAGCTTTCTTT.

This chain connects TRBV7-8 to TRBJ1-6, with D tentatively TRBD1 (6 bases). Trimming cost V 6 bases and J 0 bases, with 12 bases left between them. CDR3 length equals 16 residues. The germline gives CDR1 SGHVS, CDR2 FQNEAQ. The CDR3: CASRGQTSSYNSPLHF. The CDR3 DNA is TGTGCCAGCAGAGGACAGACCAGCTCCTATAATTCACCCCTCCACTTT.

The gene calls are TRBV7-3 and TRBJ1-1, with 7 bases that match TRBD1. This CDR3 has 13 amino acids. Trimming cost V 3 bases and J 6 bases; bases outside gene matches: 4. CDR1 is SGHTA and CDR2 is FQGTGA in the germline V gene. Written as DNA, the CDR3 is TGTGCCAGCAGCTTCGACAGGGCCTCTGAAGCTTTCTTT. This sequence encodes CASSFDRASEAFF.

This clone was counted only a few times. V is TRBV19 and J is TRBJ1-5; D is unresolved. The germline V gene has CDR1 LNHDA and CDR2 SQIVND (reference sequence). CDR3 length equals 15 residues. Between the trimmed V and J ends, which lost 3 bases and 0 bases, there was a span of 9 bases. The DNA for the CDR3 is TGTGCCAGTAGTATCGGTAGCTATAGCAATCAGCCCCAGCATTTT. Protein sequence: CASSIGSYSNQPQHF. Full variable domain (missing parts from reference TRBV19 and TRBJ1-5): DGGITQSPKYLFRKEGQNVTLSCEQNLNHDAMYWYRQDPGQGLRLIYYSQIVNDFQKGDIAEGYSVSREKKESFPLTVTSAQKNPTAFYLCASSIGSYSNQPQHFGDGTRLSIL.

J is TRBJ2-7 and V is TRBV27; 8 bases are a match to TRBD1. V shed 8 bases and J 4 bases; nucleotides not matched to a gene: 10. This CDR3 is built from 14 residues. Germline V lookup: CDR1 MNHEY, CDR2 SMNVEV (reference sequence). Here the CDR3 DNA reads TGTGCCAGCGCCTCAGGGGGCGCATTATACGAGCAGTACTTC. Residues: CASASGGALYEQYF.

The chain joins TRBV5-6 to TRBJ1-1; TRBD1 is a possible D gene (5 bases). Trimming took off 1 base at V and 4 bases at J, with 14 bases between the two ends. This CDR3 region has 15 residues. CDR1 is SGHDT and CDR2 is YYEEEE in the germline V gene. CDR3 protein: CASSLFQGSGTEAFF. In DNA form, the CDR3 reads TGTGCCAGCAGCTTGTTCCAGGGTAGCGGCACTGAAGCTTTCTTT.

The chain recombines TRBV4-1 with TRBJ2-5; 11 bases match TRBD1. The V gene's germline CDR1 is MGHRA and CDR2 YSYEKL. The CDR3 covers 21 residues. J lost 2 bases, V lost 4 bases, and 21 bases had no gene match. CDR3 sequence (DNA): TGCGCCAGCAGCCGGTTTGATTACATTGGACAGGGGGCTACTCTGCAAGAGACCCAGTACTTC. Its translation is CASSRFDYIGQGATLQETQYF.

The rearrangement uses TRBV24-1 and TRBJ1-1; no clear D gene. The V and J ends lost 1 base and 1 base respectively, with 3 bases between them. The CDR3 runs to 13 residues. Germline V gene data show CDR1 as KGHDR and CDR2 as SFDVKD. This CDR3 is CATSDFKNTEAFF. The CDR3 DNA is TGTGCCACCAGTGATTTTAAGAACACTGAAGCTTTCTTT.

This chain uses TRBV28 with TRBJ2-5; 7 nucleotides align to TRBD1. CDR1 MDHEN and CDR2 SYDVKM come from the germline V gene. With V trimmed by 3 bases and J by 4 bases, 8 bases remained unmatched. CDR3 length: 15 amino acids. Here the CDR3 reads CASSLPTGRGETQYF. The CDR3 DNA sequence: TGTGCCAGCAGTTTGCCGACAGGGAGAGGAGAGACCCAGTACTTC.

CDR3 protein: CARSGRETGELFF. The CDR3 region has the DNA TGTGCCAGGTCGGGCAGGGAAACCGGGGAGCTGTTTTTT. The rearrangement links TRBV21-1 to TRBJ2-2; the table gives TRBD1 as D, unverified against the DNA. TRBV21-1 is a known pseudogene. The CDR3 loop spans 13 amino acids.

The chain uses TRBV4-1 and TRBJ2-3; TRBD2 matches 9 bases. The CDR3 length is 16 residues. Looked up from germline, CDR1 is MGHRA and CDR2 is YSYEKL. After removal of 2 bases from V and 6 bases from J, the junction contained 9 bases not matched to a gene. CDR3 nucleotides: TGCGCCAGCAGCCAAATTGGCGGGAGGGAGACGGATACGCAGTATTTT. Protein: CASSQIGGRETDTQYF.

This sequence joins TRBV11-3 and TRBJ1-1; maybe TRBD1 (5 bases). This CDR3 is 14 amino acids long. V lost 5 bases, J lost 11 bases, and 21 bases lay in between. Germline V gene data show CDR1 as SGHNT and CDR2 as YENEEA. CDR3 DNA sequence: TGTGCCAGCAGCGTCTTGGGGGGGATGGATGAGGCTTTCTTT. Its translation: CASSVLGGMDEAFF.

The chain joins TRBV5-6 to TRBJ1-1; TRBD1 matches 7 bases. The length of the CDR3 is 16 residues. Germline trimming cut 0 bases from V and 0 bases from J; bases unmatched to any gene: 5. The germline V gene encodes CDR1 SGHDT and CDR2 YYEEEE. DNA for the CDR3: TGTGCCAGCAGCTTGGTCGACAGGGATTTGAACACTGAAGCTTTCTTT. It translates to CASSLVDRDLNTEAFF.

The rearrangement joins TRBV4-3 to TRBJ2-1; 11 positions match TRBD1. The CDR3 sequence is 15 residues long. The germline CDR1 and CDR2 sequences are LGHNA and YSLEER. With V trimmed by 5 bases and J by 16 bases, 16 bases remained unmatched. In DNA form, the CDR3 reads TGCGCCAGCAGCTACGACAGGGGGACAGGGGGACCCCAATTCTTC. Amino acid sequence: CASSYDRGTGGPQFF.

The V gene is TRBV5-1, the J gene TRBJ2-2; 8 nucleotides align to TRBD1. V lost 4 bases and J lost 2; bases outside the gene matches: 7. CDR1 is SGHRS and CDR2 is YFSETQ in the germline V gene. The CDR3 loop spans 16 amino acids. This CDR3 is CASSPLGQGNTGELFF. CDR3 DNA: TGCGCCAGCAGCCCGCTTGGACAGGGCAACACCGGGGAGCTGTTTTTT.

The rearrangement joins TRBV9 to TRBJ2-7; no firm D call. The CDR3 sequence is 13 residues long. Germline V lookup: CDR1 SGDLS, CDR2 YYNGEE. Trimming stripped 0 bases from V and 6 bases from J, with 10 bases between. CDR3 sequence: CASSVEVYSEQYF. The DNA for the CDR3 is TGTGCCAGCAGCGTAGAAGTCTATTCCGAGCAGTACTTC.

The rearrangement uses TRBV6-1 and TRBJ2-4, with TRBD1 matching over 9 bases. Germline CDR1 MNHNS, CDR2 SASEGT. Unmatched junction bases numbered 14, after V lost 4 bases and J lost 10 bases. The CDR3 length is 16 residues. CDR3 amino acids: CASSGQGIRGQGIQYF. In nucleotides, the CDR3 is TGTGCCAGCAGTGGCCAAGGGATAAGGGGACAGGGTATTCAGTACTTC.

The chain couples TRBV5-1 to TRBJ1-2, with a possible D match to TRBD1 (6 bases). V was clipped by 1 base and J by 7 bases, with 11 bases between them. This CDR3 is built from 13 residues. Germline V lookup: CDR1 SGHRS, CDR2 YFSETQ. The DNA for the CDR3 is TGCGCCAGCAGCTTGTATCAGGGGACTGGCTACACCTTC. Translated, it gives CASSLYQGTGYTF.

The rearrangement links TRBV27 to TRBJ1-2; perhaps TRBD1 as D (6 bases). Germline V gene data show CDR1 as MNHEY and CDR2 as SMNVEV (reference sequence). V lost 4 bases and J lost 1, with 13 bases in between. There are 15 residues in the CDR3. The CDR3 coding sequence is TGTGCCAGCAGTTCAAAGAGGACAGATAACTATGGCTACACCTTC. This encodes CASSSKRTDNYGYTF.